The rows below give T cell receptor beta chains drawn from one sample of a study of blood T cells in healthy people across ages. MiXCR, run by TCRdb on the 5' RACE reads, gives a single entry per CDR3 protein. The sample holds some 1.5 million distinct CDR3 sequences, 25% to 30% seen once. The material sequenced was blood. These receptor sequences come from a woman in her 30s in good health. The CDR3 runs from the conserved cysteine through the conserved F or W. D genes are given only for firm matches. Rows give clone size only sometimes, using once, few, many, or a class for an expanded clone.

J	D	length	V	size	CDR3	DNA
TRBJ2-5	.	12	TRBV10-3	.	CAISERVGDQYF	TGTGCCATCAGTGAGCGTGTCGGGGACCAGTACTTC
TRBJ2-6	.	16	TRBV20-1	many	CSARPFVGSGANVLTF	TGCAGTGCTAGACCCTTTGTGGGGAGTGGGGCCAACGTCCTGACTTTC
TRBJ1-5	TRBD1	15	TRBV7-9	.	CASSPTGTSNQPRHF	TGTGCCAGCAGTCCGACAGGGACAAGCAATCAGCCCCGGCATTTT
TRBJ2-5	.	16	TRBV21-1	few	CASSKANRQGKETQYF	TGTGCCAGCAGCAAAGCGAACAGACAGGGGAAAGAGACCCAGTACTTC
TRBJ2-7	TRBD2	15	TRBV7-2	few	CASSPDSGRSSEQYF	TGTGCCAGCAGCCCAGATAGCGGGAGGTCGAGCGAGCAGTACTTC
TRBJ1-5	.	13	TRBV18	many	CASSRSGNQPQHF	TGTGCCAGCTCAAGGTCGGGCAATCAGCCCCAGCATTTT
TRBJ2-5	.	13	TRBV29-1	many	CSVGGRQQETQYF	TGCAGCGTTGGAGGGCGGCAACAAGAGACCCAGTACTTC
TRBJ2-3	TRBD2	17	TRBV7-2	.	CASSLMRLAGSTDTQYF	TGTGCCAGCAGCTTAATGCGTCTAGCGGGAAGCACAGATACGCAGTATTTT
TRBJ2-7	TRBD1	15	TRBV29-1	.	CSVEDPRQGSDEQYF	TGCAGCGTTGAAGATCCGAGACAGGGCTCCGACGAGCAGTACTTC
TRBJ2-1	.	10	TRBV29-1	.	CSVLRETQFF	TGCAGCGTTCTTAGGGAGACCCAGTTCTTC
TRBJ1-2	.	14	TRBV3-1	many	CASTPGPGNYGYTF	TGTGCCAGCACCCCAGGCCCGGGTAACTATGGCTACACCTTC
TRBJ2-4	.	18	TRBV27	.	CASSPKGGGTSSYNEQYF	TGTGCCAGCAGTCCAAAGGGGGGCGGAACAAGCTCCTACAATGAGCAGTACTTC
TRBJ2-7	.	14	TRBV7-9	.	CASSLWARPYEQYF	TGTGCCAGCAGCTTATGGGCCCGCCCCTACGAGCAGTACTTC
TRBJ2-1	.	12	TRBV24-1	.	CATSPGNNEQFF	TGTGCCACCAGTCCGGGTAACAATGAGCAGTTCTTC
TRBJ2-7	TRBD1	15	TRBV6-2/TRBV6-3	many	CASNLRTGVSYEQYF	TGTGCCAGCAATCTAAGGACAGGGGTCTCCTACGAGCAGTACTTC
TRBJ2-5	TRBD2	15	TRBV9	few	CASNPSGGSQETQYF	TGTGCCAGCAACCCTAGCGGGGGGTCCCAAGAGACCCAGTACTTC
TRBJ2-1	TRBD1	14	TRBV6-1	.	CASSTGGGQETQFF	TGTGCCAGCAGTACAGGGGGTGGACAAGAGACCCAGTTCTTC
TRBJ2-1	.	14	TRBV27	few	CASSLFRAKDEQFF	TGTGCCAGCAGTTTATTCAGGGCGAAAGATGAGCAGTTCTTC
TRBJ2-1	.	15	TRBV2	many	CASSRSGFNYNEQFF	TGTGCCAGCAGTAGATCAGGTTTTAACTACAATGAGCAGTTCTTC
TRBJ2-5	TRBD2	16	TRBV20-1	.	CSARAGLAGYQETQYF	TGCAGTGCTAGAGCTGGACTAGCGGGCTACCAAGAGACCCAGTACTTC
TRBJ2-7	.	12	TRBV6-2/TRBV6-3	few	CASRFGSYEQYF	TGTGCCAGCAGGTTCGGCTCCTACGAGCAGTACTTC
TRBJ2-3	.	15	TRBV5-4	.	CASSPLGARLDTQYF	TGTGCCAGCAGCCCTCTCGGGGCGCGTCTAGATACGCAGTATTTT
TRBJ2-5	TRBD1	17	TRBV7-9	few	CASSPQGANVGGETQYF	TGTGCCAGCAGCCCCCAGGGGGCTAATGTCGGAGGGGAGACCCAGTACTTC
TRBJ1-2	.	14	TRBV14	many	CASSQGAANYGYTF	TGTGCCAGCAGCCAAGGGGCAGCTAACTATGGCTACACCTTC
TRBJ2-7	.	12	TRBV20-1	many	CSARDTSYEQYF	TGCAGTGCTAGGGACACCTCCTACGAGCAGTACTTC
TRBJ2-1	.	13	TRBV20-1	.	CSADRDLYNEQFF	TGCAGTGCTGACCGGGACTTGTACAATGAGCAGTTCTTC
TRBJ2-1	.	16	TRBV20-1	.	CSARDKGRSSYSEQFF	TGCAGTGCTAGAGACAAAGGGAGAAGCTCCTACAGTGAGCAGTTCTTC
TRBJ2-5	.	13	TRBV5-6	few	CANSLAGQETQYF	TGTGCCAACAGCTTGGCAGGGCAAGAGACCCAGTACTTC
TRBJ2-1	TRBD2	14	TRBV27	few	CASRGLAPSNEQFF	TGTGCCAGCAGAGGACTAGCTCCCAGCAATGAGCAGTTCTTC